This T cell receptor beta chain derives from a study of blood T cell repertoires in COVID-19. For the study at large: COVID-19 samples collected from the United States, Italy and Spain covered acute and convalescent phases. PBMCs, B-cell-depleted T cells, or T cells were the source of the cDNA or gDNA that made up the material.

This CDR3 has 16 residues. Trimming removed 2 bases from V and 7 bases from J, with 15 bases in between. Per the germline V gene, CDR1 is LNHNV and CDR2 is YYDKDF (reference sequence). How the authors handled the data: Researchers report that nucleated cell counts were estimated from reference gene primer amplification. Using immunoSEQ multiplex PCR, the repertoire was profiled, and TCRdb retains in-frame clones only, with some absent. D and trimming were read from the DNA, whereas the V and J calls and clone size are those reported in that table. The sample has around 300,000 clones; around 86% are singletons.

This sequence joins TRBV15 and TRBJ1-6, with TRBD1 as a possible D gene (5 bases). Specimen: peripheral blood. The TCR was taken from a human donor in a cohort sampled during active COVID-19. DNA for the CDR3: TGTGCCACCAGCAGACCCCCGGGGGGTGTGAATTCACCCCTCCACTTT. This sequence encodes CATSRPPGGVNSPLHF.